The next 14 T cell receptor beta chains were all read from a single sample in a study of blood T cells in healthy people across ages. Together with a sample-barcoded 5' primer, a J-beta primer mix was included in a second PCR lasting about 7 to 12 cycles. TCRdb re-derived calls from the 5' RACE reads in MiXCR, one entry per CDR3 protein. The table shows more than 900,000 distinct CDR3 sequences, with less than 25% occurring only once. The same sample was also studied in work on T cells of mothers and their children.

Source material: blood. Receptors originate from a girl aged 2-10 years in good health.

The table lists this clonotype with a few counts. Germline and junction disagree at one end, which may indicate a read error. CDR3 sequence: CVSSRAAGRGETQYF. The CDR3 DNA reads TGTGTCAGCAGCCGCGCTGCGGGGAGAGGAGAGACCCAGTACTTC. This chain links TRBV7-2 with TRBJ2-5, with D possibly TRBD2 on 6 matching bases. Germline CDR1 SGHTA, CDR2 FQGNSA. This CDR3 region has 15 residues.

Only a few counts were recorded for this clonotype. The J gene is TRBJ2-1, the V gene TRBV9; the D is unclear. This CDR3 has 11 amino acids. Germline V gives CDR1 SGDLS, CDR2 YYNGEE. With 3 bases removed from V and 9 bases from J, the gap between germline ends came to 7 bases. CDR3 bases: TGTGCCAGCAGCGGCCCTAGTGAGCAGTTCTTC. Protein product: CASSGPSEQFF.

V and J are TRBV7-2 and TRBJ2-3; D uncertain. The CDR3 has 15 residues. CDR1 and CDR2 from the germline V gene are SGHTA and FQGNSA. Trimming left V 5 bases short and J 6 bases short, with 18 bases between. DNA of the CDR3: TGTGCCAGCAGCATCACCGGGCCCCAGAGGGATACGCAGTATTTT. Protein sequence: CASSITGPQRDTQYF.

The rearrangement joins TRBV5-1 to TRBJ2-4; 9 positions agree with TRBD1. Per germline, CDR1 SGHRS and CDR2 YFSETQ. CDR3 length: 14 amino acids. With V trimmed by 4 bases and J by 5 bases, 4 bases remained unmatched. The CDR3 DNA is TGCGCCAGCAGCACGGACAGGGGAGAAAACATTCAGTACTTC. Translating it yields CASSTDRGENIQYF.

The chain uses TRBV24-1 and TRBJ2-5, with 7 bases lining up with TRBD2. The CDR3 consists of 14 residues. CDR1 is KGHDR and CDR2 is SFDVKD in the germline V gene. Trimming removed 5 bases from V and 3 bases from J; junction bases left unmatched: 5. CDR3 sequence (DNA): TGTGCCACCAGTGCTTGGGGGAGGGAAGAGACCCAGTACTTC. Its translation: CATSAWGREETQYF.

This chain uses TRBV28 with TRBJ1-2; the D gene is possibly TRBD1 (5 bases). The CDR3 runs 12 residues. V dropped 4 bases and J dropped 14 bases, with 17 bases sitting between them. The germline gives CDR1 MDHEN, CDR2 SYDVKM. The CDR3 sequence is CASSSPARVGTF. The CDR3 nucleotides read TGTGCCAGCAGTTCCCCCGCCAGGGTAGGGACCTTC.

This clonotype was seen repeatedly, ten times or more. CDR3 residues: CASSFGASSYEQYF. The CDR3 nucleotides read TGTGCCAGCAGTTTCGGGGCCTCCTCCTACGAGCAGTACTTC. V usage is TRBV12-3 or TRBV12-4 and J usage is TRBJ2-7; D may correspond to TRBD1 or TRBD2 (5 bases each). The length of the CDR3 is 14 residues. V shed 3 bases and J shed 0 bases, with 9 bases lying between them.

The V call is TRBV6-5, the J call TRBJ1-2; TRBD1 is a possible D gene (6 bases). The ends were cut back, 5 bases at V and 2 bases at J, with 15 bases in the middle. CDR1 is MNHEY, CDR2 SVGAGI, per germline. This CDR3 has 15 residues. The CDR3 DNA is TGTGCCAGCAGTCCCGCCGGGACATCGAACTATGGCTACACCTTC. It specifies CASSPAGTSNYGYTF.

The V call is TRBV5-6, the J call TRBJ1-2, with unresolved D. V was trimmed by 0 bases and J by 6 bases, leaving 12 bases between them. The CDR3 covers 14 residues. Germline V gene sequence: CDR1 SGHDT, CDR2 YYEEEE. The DNA for the CDR3 is TGTGCCAGCAGCTTGGGAGACATTCTGGATGGCTACACCTTC. It codes for CASSLGDILDGYTF.

This clonotype was detected a few times. This chain connects TRBV28 to TRBJ2-5, with D possibly TRBD2 on 5 matching bases. Trimming took off 1 base at V and 2 bases at J, with 17 bases between the two ends. The CDR3 length is 17 residues. CDR1 and CDR2 from the germline V gene are MDHEN and SYDVKM. Here the CDR3 reads CASSLFPKLDAQETQYF. The CDR3 coding sequence is TGTGCCAGCAGTTTATTCCCTAAACTAGATGCTCAAGAGACCCAGTACTTC.

Here the CDR3 DNA reads TGTGCCAGCAGTTACGGAACAGGGGTCGAGCAGTACTTC. Its translation is CASSYGTGVEQYF. The chain is built from TRBV28 and TRBJ2-1, with TRBD1 identical over 7 bases. TRBJ2-7 explains the end of the DNA better; the J call may be wrong. The CDR3 contains 13 residues. Germline V gives CDR1 MDHEN, CDR2 SYDVKM.

Concerning this clonotype itself: A read error is likely, as this CDR3 ends without the conserved phenylalanine or tryptophan. V usage is TRBV4-1 and J usage is TRBJ2-7; TRBD2 might be the D (5 bases). Germline assignment: CDR1 MGHRA and CDR2 YSYEKL. V lost 0 bases, J lost 3 bases, and 15 bases lay in between. The CDR3 has 16 amino acids. The CDR3 DNA reads as TGCGCCAGCAGCCAAGACGCCGCGGGTACGGACTACGAGCAGTACTCC. Encoded protein: CASSQDAAGTDYEQYS.

CDR3 loop: CASRKGLAVGETQYF. The CDR3 DNA is TGTGCCAGCAGAAAGGGACTAGCGGTCGGGGAGACCCAGTACTTC. V usage is TRBV28 and J usage is TRBJ2-5, with 11 nucleotides matching TRBD2. The CDR3 runs 15 residues. CDR1 and CDR2 (germline): MDHEN, SYDVKM. The trim removed 6 bases at V and 5 bases at J, leaving 8 bases unmatched.

The chain recombines TRBV20-1 with TRBJ2-5; 8 bases map to TRBD1. The CDR3 has 16 residues. Looked up from germline, CDR1 is DFQATT and CDR2 is SNEGSKA (reference sequence). V lost 1 base and J lost 9; bases outside the gene matches: 16. CDR3 in DNA: TGCAGTGCTAGAGTGGATATTCCTGACAGGGGTGAGGCCCAGTACTTC. Translating it yields CSARVDIPDRGEAQYF.